This record covers a single T cell receptor beta chain. CDR3 size: 14 residues. CDR1 SQVTM and CDR2 ANQGSEA come from the germline V gene. Trimming stripped 1 base from V and 3 bases from J, with 12 bases between. The entry originates in a study of cytomegalovirus exposure and HLA in healthy donors. The method was immunoSEQ multiplex PCR; TCRdb's version includes in-frame clones alone and lacks a portion of them. The sample consists of 250,000 to 300,000 clones, around 86% of them appearing once. The TCR was taken from a woman under 30 in good health and CMV-seronegative. Sample: PBMCs. V usage is TRBV29-1 and J usage is TRBJ1-1; D possibly corresponds to TRBD1 (6 bases). In DNA form, the CDR3 reads TGCAGCGTTGAAGCAGGGGTAGGGTACACTGAAGCTTTCTTT. It yields the protein CSVEAGVGYTEAFF.